Listed below are T cell receptor beta chains from one sample, sequenced in a study of T cell repertoires in cytomegalovirus infection. Their antigens are not known. TCRdb ran MiXCR on the reads and lists one entry per CDR3 protein. The table records approximately 730,000 distinct CDR3 sequences, about 30% of them present only once. Specimen: cultured PBMCs, collected from culture after CMV antigen stimulation. The receptors here all came from a human donor in good health (CMV status not recorded). Some clones in this sample may be carry-over from other donors' samples. CDR3s include the opening cysteine and the closing phenylalanine or tryptophan.

j_call: TRBJ2-3; v_call: TRBV10-2; cdr3_aa: CATSIMGTDTQYF
j_call: TRBJ1-5; v_call: TRBV6-2/TRBV6-3; cdr3_aa: CASARTGQNNQPQHF
j_call: TRBJ2-2; v_call: TRBV6-6; cdr3_aa: CASSYTEAGELFF
j_call: TRBJ2-7; v_call: TRBV10-2; cdr3_aa: CASSSPYSGRMPYEQYF
j_call: TRBJ2-5; v_call: TRBV20-1; cdr3_aa: CSADSRGRGQETQYF
j_call: TRBJ2-7; v_call: TRBV4-1; cdr3_aa: CASSQSGGPSYEQYF
j_call: TRBJ2-2; v_call: TRBV7-2; cdr3_aa: CASSLVTGPITGELFF
j_call: TRBJ1-1; v_call: TRBV30; cdr3_aa: CAWGEGENTEAFF
j_call: TRBJ1-6; v_call: TRBV18; cdr3_aa: CASSPSGGANSPLHF
j_call: TRBJ1-1; v_call: TRBV7-9; cdr3_aa: CASSLLQANTEAFF
j_call: TRBJ2-1; v_call: TRBV15; cdr3_aa: CATSRDRGGLYNEQFF
j_call: TRBJ1-3; v_call: TRBV9; cdr3_aa: CASSPPGVLSPGNTIYF
j_call: TRBJ2-5; v_call: TRBV7-2; cdr3_aa: CASTPKVRREGRETQYF
j_call: TRBJ2-3; v_call: TRBV6-5; cdr3_aa: CASSRGAGDTQYF
j_call: TRBJ2-4; v_call: TRBV5-4; cdr3_aa: CASSYGGQVENIQYF
j_call: TRBJ2-1; v_call: TRBV7-6; cdr3_aa: CASSPNPGNEQFF
j_call: TRBJ2-1; v_call: TRBV15; cdr3_aa: CATSRDRGSSSYNEQFF
j_call: TRBJ1-1; v_call: TRBV30; cdr3_aa: CAWKRKVGNTEAFF
j_call: TRBJ1-3; v_call: TRBV7-8; cdr3_aa: CASSINPAVGNTIYF
j_call: TRBJ2-2; v_call: TRBV2; cdr3_aa: CASSQLPRGVAGELFF
j_call: TRBJ2-3; v_call: TRBV7-2; cdr3_aa: CASSSYVRDTQYF
j_call: TRBJ1-1; v_call: TRBV19; cdr3_aa: CASTGVHTEAFF
j_call: TRBJ1-1; v_call: TRBV19; cdr3_aa: CASTPGEAATRLEAFF
j_call: TRBJ1-2; v_call: TRBV6-6; cdr3_aa: CASSYLRGVEGYTF
j_call: TRBJ2-1; v_call: TRBV11-2; cdr3_aa: CASSLVATGEQFF
j_call: TRBJ2-7; v_call: TRBV27; cdr3_aa: CASTLRGYEQYF
j_call: TRBJ2-2; v_call: TRBV11-3; cdr3_aa: CASSNRRTGELFF
j_call: TRBJ2-7; v_call: TRBV6-2/TRBV6-3; cdr3_aa: CASSFAGSTYEQYF
j_call: TRBJ1-1; v_call: TRBV6-5; cdr3_aa: CASSHSRGRTEAFF
j_call: TRBJ2-1; v_call: TRBV2; cdr3_aa: CASSGTSNEQFF
j_call: TRBJ1-1; v_call: TRBV10-2; cdr3_aa: CASSLGGLETEAFF
j_call: TRBJ2-3; v_call: TRBV7-2; cdr3_aa: CASSSDSSTDTQYF
j_call: TRBJ1-5; v_call: TRBV20-1; cdr3_aa: CSARRGGGNQPQHF
j_call: TRBJ2-5; v_call: TRBV4-1; cdr3_aa: CASSQVVAGTKPQETQYF
j_call: TRBJ1-6; v_call: TRBV11-2; cdr3_aa: CASSTRRSDSPLHF
j_call: TRBJ2-7; v_call: TRBV7-2; cdr3_aa: CASTSGAHEQYF
j_call: TRBJ2-7; v_call: TRBV27; cdr3_aa: CASSIGALYEQYF
j_call: TRBJ2-2; v_call: TRBV4-3; cdr3_aa: CASSLEGWGTGELFF
j_call: TRBJ2-5; v_call: TRBV6-2/TRBV6-3; cdr3_aa: CASSYPPAGGRETQYF
j_call: TRBJ1-2; v_call: TRBV5-6; cdr3_aa: CASSLGDDSAYGYTF
j_call: TRBJ2-1; v_call: TRBV20-1; cdr3_aa: CSVWGEGLNEQFF
j_call: TRBJ1-5; v_call: TRBV12-5; cdr3_aa: CASGHPLREPQHF
j_call: TRBJ2-7; v_call: TRBV12-5; cdr3_aa: CASGPDRGGEQYF
j_call: TRBJ2-3; v_call: TRBV12-3/TRBV12-4; cdr3_aa: CAIRRQLSTDTQYF
j_call: TRBJ2-2; v_call: TRBV4-1; cdr3_aa: CASKAGQGYTGELFF
j_call: TRBJ2-2; v_call: TRBV11-2; cdr3_aa: CASSRQGAGYTGELFF
j_call: TRBJ1-5; v_call: TRBV7-2; cdr3_aa: CASSFGSFSNQPQHF
j_call: TRBJ2-3; v_call: TRBV6-5; cdr3_aa: CASSYSSGSSTDTQYF
j_call: TRBJ2-1; v_call: TRBV6-1; cdr3_aa: CASSPPGGPSNEQFF
j_call: TRBJ2-7; v_call: TRBV7-6; cdr3_aa: CASSLGVQAPYEQYF
j_call: TRBJ2-7; v_call: TRBV15; cdr3_aa: CATSRDLAGAYEQYF
j_call: TRBJ2-3; v_call: TRBV27; cdr3_aa: CASSVTSGGNTDTQYF
j_call: TRBJ2-4; v_call: TRBV2; cdr3_aa: CASSPEVTLTRRF